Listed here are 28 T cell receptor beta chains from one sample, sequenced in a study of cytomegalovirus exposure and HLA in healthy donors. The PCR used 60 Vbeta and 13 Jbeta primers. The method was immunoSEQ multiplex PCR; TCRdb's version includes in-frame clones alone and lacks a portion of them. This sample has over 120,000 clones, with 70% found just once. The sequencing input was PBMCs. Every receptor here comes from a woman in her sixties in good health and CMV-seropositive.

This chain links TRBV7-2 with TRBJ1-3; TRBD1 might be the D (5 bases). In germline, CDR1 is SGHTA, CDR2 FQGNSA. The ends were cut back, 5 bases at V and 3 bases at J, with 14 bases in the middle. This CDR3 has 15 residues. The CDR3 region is CASSKGTNLGNTIYF. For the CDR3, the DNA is TGTGCCAGCAGCAAAGGGACTAACCTTGGAAACACCATATATTTT.

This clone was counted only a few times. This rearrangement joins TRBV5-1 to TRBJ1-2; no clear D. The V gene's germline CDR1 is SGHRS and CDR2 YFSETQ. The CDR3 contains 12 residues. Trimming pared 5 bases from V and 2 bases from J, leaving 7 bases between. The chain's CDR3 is CASREANYGYTF. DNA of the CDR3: TGCGCCAGCAGAGAAGCCAACTATGGCTACACCTTC.

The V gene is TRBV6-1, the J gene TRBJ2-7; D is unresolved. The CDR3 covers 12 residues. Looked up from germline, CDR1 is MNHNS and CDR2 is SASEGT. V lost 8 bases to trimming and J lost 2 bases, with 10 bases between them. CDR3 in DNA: TGTGCCAGCGACATGTCCCCCTACGAGCAGTACTTC. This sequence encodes CASDMSPYEQYF.

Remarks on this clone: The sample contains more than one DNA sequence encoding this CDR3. The CDR3 coding sequence is TGTGCCTGGAGTGTAAGGGGGAACACTGAAGCTTTCTTT. This gives the protein CAWSVRGNTEAFF. The chain links TRBV30 to TRBJ1-1; possible D gene TRBD1, 5 bases. The CDR3 length is 13 residues. With 0 bases removed from V and 1 base from J, the gap between germline ends came to 6 bases. The germline V gene has CDR1 GTSNPN and CDR2 SVGIG (reference sequence). The complete variable domain, with remaining parts taken from reference TRBV30 and TRBJ1-1, reads SQTIHQWPATLVQPVGSPLSLECTVEGTSNPNLYWYRQAAGRGLQLLFYSVGIGQISSEVPQNLSASRPQDRQFILSSKKLLLSDSGFYLCAWSVRGNTEAFFGQGTRLTVV.

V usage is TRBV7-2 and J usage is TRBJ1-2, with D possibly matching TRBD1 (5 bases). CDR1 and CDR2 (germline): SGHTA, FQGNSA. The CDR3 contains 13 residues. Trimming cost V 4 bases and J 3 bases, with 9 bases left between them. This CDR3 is CASSWGGDYGYTF. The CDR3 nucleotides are TGTGCCAGCAGCTGGGGGGGGGACTATGGCTACACCTTC.

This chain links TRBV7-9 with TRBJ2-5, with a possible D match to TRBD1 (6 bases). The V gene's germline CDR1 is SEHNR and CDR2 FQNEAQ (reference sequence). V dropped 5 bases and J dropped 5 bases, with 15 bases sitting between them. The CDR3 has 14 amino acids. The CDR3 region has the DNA TGTGCCAGCAGCCCTGGGGGCCTAGAGGAGACCCAGTACTTC. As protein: CASSPGGLEETQYF.

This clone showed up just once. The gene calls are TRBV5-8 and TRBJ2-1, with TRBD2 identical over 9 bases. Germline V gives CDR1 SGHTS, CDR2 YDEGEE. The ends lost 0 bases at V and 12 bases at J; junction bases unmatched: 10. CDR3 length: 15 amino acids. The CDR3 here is CASSLEAGGHLVQFF. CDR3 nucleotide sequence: TGTGCCAGCAGCTTGGAGGCGGGAGGGCACCTTGTGCAGTTCTTC.

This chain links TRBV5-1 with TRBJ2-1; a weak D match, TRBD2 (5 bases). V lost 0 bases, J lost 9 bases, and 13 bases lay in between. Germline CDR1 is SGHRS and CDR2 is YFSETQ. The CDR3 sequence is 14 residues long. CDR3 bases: TGCGCCAGCAGCTTGGTCGGTACCGAGGGTGAGCAGTTCTTC. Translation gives CASSLVGTEGEQFF.

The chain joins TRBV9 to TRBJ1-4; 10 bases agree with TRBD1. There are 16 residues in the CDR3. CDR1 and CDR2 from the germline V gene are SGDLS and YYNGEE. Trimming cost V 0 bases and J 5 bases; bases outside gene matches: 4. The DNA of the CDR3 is TGTGCCAGCAGCGTAGCGGGACAGGGGATGAATGAAAAACTGTTTTTT. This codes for CASSVAGQGMNEKLFF.

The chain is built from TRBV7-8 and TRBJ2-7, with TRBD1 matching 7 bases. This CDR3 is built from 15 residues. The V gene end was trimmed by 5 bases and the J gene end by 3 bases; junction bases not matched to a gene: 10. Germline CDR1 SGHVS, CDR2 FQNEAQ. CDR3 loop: CASSPKGDRGYEQYF. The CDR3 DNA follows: TGTGCCAGCAGCCCCAAGGGGGACAGAGGCTACGAGCAGTACTTC.

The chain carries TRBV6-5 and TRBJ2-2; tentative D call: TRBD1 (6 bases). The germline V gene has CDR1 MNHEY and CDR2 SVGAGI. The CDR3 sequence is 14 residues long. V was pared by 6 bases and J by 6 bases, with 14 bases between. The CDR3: CASRGTGLAGELFF. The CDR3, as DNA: TGTGCCAGCAGGGGAACAGGGTTAGCCGGGGAGCTGTTTTTT.

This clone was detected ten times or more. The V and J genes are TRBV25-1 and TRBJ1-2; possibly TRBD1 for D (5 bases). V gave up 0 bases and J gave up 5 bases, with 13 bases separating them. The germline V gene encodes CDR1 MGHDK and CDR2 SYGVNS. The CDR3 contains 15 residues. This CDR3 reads CASSEYGGTGYGYTF. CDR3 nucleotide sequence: TGTGCCAGCAGTGAATACGGGGGAACAGGATATGGCTACACCTTC.

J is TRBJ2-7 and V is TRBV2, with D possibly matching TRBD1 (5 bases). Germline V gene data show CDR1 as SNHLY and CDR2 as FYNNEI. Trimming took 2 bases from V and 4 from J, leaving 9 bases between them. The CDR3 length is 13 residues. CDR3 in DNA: TGTGCCAGCAGTGAAAGGCAGGGATACGAGCAGTACTTC. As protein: CASSERQGYEQYF.

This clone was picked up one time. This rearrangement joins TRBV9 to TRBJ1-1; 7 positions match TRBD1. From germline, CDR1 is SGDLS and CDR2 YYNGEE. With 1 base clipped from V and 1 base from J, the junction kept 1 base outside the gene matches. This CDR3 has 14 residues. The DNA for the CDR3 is TGTGCCAGCAGCGTAAGGACAGGGAACACTGAAGCTTTCTTT. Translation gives CASSVRTGNTEAFF.

The CDR3 is CAWKGLDRVFYGYTF. The DNA of the CDR3 is TGTGCCTGGAAAGGGCTGGACAGGGTTTTCTATGGCTACACCTTC. The chain joins TRBV30 to TRBJ1-2, with 8 nucleotides matching TRBD1. Germline CDR1 GTSNPN, CDR2 SVGIG (reference sequence). V trimming: 4 bases; J trimming: 4 bases; junction bases outside the gene matches: 11. This CDR3 has 15 residues.

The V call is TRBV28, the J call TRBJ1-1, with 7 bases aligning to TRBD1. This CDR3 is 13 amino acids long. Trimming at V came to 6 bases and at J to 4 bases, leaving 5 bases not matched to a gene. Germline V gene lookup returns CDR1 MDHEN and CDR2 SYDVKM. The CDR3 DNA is TGTGCCAGCAGGAAGGGGGCCGGCACTGAAGCTTTCTTT. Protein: CASRKGAGTEAFF.

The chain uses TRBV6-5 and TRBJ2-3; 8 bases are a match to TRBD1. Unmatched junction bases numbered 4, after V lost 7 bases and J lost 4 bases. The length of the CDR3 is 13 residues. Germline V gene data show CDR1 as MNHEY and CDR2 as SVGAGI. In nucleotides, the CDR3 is TGTGCCAGCACCGGACAGGGTGCAGATACGCAGTATTTT. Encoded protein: CASTGQGADTQYF.

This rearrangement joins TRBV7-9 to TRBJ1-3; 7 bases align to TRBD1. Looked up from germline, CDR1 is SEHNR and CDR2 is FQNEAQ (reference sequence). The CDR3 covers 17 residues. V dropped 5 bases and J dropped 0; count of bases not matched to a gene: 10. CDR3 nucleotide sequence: TGTGCCAGCAGCATAACCGGGACAGAACTCTCTGGAAACACCATATATTTT. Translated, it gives CASSITGTELSGNTIYF.

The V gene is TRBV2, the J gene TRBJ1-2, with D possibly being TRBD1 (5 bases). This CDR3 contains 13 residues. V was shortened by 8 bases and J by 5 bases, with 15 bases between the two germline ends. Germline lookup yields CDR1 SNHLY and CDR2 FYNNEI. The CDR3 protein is CASWGGTRYGYTF. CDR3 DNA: TGTGCCAGCTGGGGGGGGACTAGGTATGGCTACACCTTC.

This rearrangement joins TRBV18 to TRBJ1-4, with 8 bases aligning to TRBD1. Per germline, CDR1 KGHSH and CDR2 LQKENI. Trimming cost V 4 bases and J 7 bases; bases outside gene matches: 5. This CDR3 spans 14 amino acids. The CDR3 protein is CASSLQGASEKLFF. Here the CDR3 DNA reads TGTGCCAGCTCACTTCAGGGGGCCTCTGAAAAACTGTTTTTT.

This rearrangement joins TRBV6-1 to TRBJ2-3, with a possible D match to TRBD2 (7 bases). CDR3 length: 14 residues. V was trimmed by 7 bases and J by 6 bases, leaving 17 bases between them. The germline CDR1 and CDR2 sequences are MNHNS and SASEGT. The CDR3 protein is CASTRGGLGDTQYF. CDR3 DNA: TGTGCCAGCACTAGGGGGGGGTTAGGGGATACGCAGTATTTT.

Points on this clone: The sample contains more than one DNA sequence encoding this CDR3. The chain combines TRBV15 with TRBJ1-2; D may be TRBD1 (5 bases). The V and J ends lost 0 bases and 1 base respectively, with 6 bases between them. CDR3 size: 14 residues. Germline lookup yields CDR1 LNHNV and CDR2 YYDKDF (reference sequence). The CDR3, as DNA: TGTGCCACCAGCAGAGATCAGGGTAACTATGGCTACACCTTC. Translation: CATSRDQGNYGYTF.

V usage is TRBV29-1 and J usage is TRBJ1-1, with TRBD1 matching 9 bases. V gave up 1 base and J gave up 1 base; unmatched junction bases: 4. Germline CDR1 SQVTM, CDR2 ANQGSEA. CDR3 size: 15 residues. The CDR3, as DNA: TGCAGCGTTGAAGCCGGGACAGGGCGGAACACTGAAGCTTTCTTT. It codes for CSVEAGTGRNTEAFF.

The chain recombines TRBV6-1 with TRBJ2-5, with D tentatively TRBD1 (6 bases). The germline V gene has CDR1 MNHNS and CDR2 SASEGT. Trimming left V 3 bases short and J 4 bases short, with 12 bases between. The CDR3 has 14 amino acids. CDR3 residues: CASSDSPRGETQYF. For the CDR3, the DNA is TGTGCCAGCAGTGATAGTCCCAGGGGAGAGACCCAGTACTTC.

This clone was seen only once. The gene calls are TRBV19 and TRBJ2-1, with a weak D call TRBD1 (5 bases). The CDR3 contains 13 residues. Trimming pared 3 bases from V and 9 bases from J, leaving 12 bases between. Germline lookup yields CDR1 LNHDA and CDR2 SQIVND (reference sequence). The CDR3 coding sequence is TGTGCCAGTAGTATGGGGCTAGAAGTTGAGCAGTTCTTC. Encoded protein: CASSMGLEVEQFF.

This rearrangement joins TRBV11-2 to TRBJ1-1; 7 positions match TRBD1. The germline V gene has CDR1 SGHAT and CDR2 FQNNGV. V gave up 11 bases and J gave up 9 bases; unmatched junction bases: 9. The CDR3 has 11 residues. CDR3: CASLRGQQAFF. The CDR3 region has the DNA TGTGCCTCTCTCCGGGGACAGCAAGCTTTCTTT. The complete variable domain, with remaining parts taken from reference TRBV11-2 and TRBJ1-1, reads EAGVAQSPRYKIIEKRQSVAFWCNPISGHATLYWYQQILGQGPKLLIQFQNNGVVDDSQLPKDRFSAERLKGVDSTLKIQPAKLEDSAVYLCASLRGQQAFFGQGTRLTVV.

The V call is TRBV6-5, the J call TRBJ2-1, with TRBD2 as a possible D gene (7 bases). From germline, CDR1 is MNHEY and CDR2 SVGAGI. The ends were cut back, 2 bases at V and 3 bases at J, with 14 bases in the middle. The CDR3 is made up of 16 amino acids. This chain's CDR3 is CASSYGRGHGYNEQFF. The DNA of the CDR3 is TGTGCCAGCAGTTACGGGAGGGGACATGGCTACAATGAGCAGTTCTTC.

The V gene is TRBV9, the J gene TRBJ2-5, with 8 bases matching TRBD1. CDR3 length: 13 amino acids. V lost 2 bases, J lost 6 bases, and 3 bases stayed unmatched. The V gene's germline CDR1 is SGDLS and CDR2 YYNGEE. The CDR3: CASSVDRGKTQYF. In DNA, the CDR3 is TGTGCCAGCAGCGTTGACAGGGGAAAGACCCAGTACTTC.